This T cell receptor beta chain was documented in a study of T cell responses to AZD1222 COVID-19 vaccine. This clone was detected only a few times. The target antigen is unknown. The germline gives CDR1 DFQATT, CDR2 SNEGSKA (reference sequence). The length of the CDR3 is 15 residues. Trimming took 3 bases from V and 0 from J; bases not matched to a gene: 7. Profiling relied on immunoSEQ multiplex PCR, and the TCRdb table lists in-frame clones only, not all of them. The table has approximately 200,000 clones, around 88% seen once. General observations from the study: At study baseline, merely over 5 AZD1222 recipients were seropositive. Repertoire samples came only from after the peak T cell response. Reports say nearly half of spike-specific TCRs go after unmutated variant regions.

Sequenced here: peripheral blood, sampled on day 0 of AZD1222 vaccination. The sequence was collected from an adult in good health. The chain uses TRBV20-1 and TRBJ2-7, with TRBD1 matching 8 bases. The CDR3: CSASGDRMSSYEQYF. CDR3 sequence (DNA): TGCAGTGCTAGTGGGGACAGGATGAGCTCCTACGAGCAGTACTTC.